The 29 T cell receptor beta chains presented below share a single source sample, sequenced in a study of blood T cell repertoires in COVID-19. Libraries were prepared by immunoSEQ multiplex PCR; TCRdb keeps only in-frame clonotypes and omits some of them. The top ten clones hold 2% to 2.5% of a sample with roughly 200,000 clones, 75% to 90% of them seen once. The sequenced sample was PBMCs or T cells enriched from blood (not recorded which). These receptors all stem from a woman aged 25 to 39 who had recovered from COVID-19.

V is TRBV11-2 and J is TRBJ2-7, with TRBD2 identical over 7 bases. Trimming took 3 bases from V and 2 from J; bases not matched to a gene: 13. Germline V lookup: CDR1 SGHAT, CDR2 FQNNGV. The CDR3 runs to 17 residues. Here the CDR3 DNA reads TGTGCCAGCAGCTTCCGGGGAGGGGCAGCCAACCCCTACGAGCAGTACTTC. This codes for CASSFRGGAANPYEQYF.

Written as DNA, the CDR3 is TGCGCCAGCAGCCAGGACAGGGGTAATTCACCCCTCCACTTT. It encodes CASSQDRGNSPLHF. The chain employs TRBV4-3 and TRBJ1-6; 9 bases map to TRBD1. V was clipped by 3 bases and J by 6 bases; unmatched bases: 0. The CDR3 is 14 residues long. Germline assignment: CDR1 LGHNA and CDR2 YSLEER.

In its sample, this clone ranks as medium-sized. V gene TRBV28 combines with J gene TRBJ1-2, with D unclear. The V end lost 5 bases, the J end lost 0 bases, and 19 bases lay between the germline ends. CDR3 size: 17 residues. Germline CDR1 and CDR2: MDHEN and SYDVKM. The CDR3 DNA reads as TGTGCCAGCAGTCCCACCAGAGCCGGACTAGCTAACTATGGCTACACCTTC. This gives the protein CASSPTRAGLANYGYTF.

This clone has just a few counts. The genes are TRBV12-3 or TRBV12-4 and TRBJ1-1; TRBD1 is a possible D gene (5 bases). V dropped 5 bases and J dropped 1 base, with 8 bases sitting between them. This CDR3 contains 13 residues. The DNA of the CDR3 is TGTGCCAGCAGTGCCAGGGAGAACACTGAAGCTTTCTTT. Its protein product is CASSARENTEAFF.

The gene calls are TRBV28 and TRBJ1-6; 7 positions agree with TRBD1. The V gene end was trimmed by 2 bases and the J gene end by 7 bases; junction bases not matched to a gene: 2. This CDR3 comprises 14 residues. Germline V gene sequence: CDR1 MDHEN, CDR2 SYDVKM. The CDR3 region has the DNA TGTGCCAGCAGTTTAGTGGGACAGAATTCACCCCTCCACTTT. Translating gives CASSLVGQNSPLHF.

The CDR3 sequence: CASSSDRVSGNTIYF. The CDR3, as DNA: TGTGCCAGCAGCTCGGACAGGGTCTCTGGAAACACCATATATTTT. This chain links TRBV7-2 with TRBJ1-3; 8 positions agree with TRBD1. Germline V gene sequence: CDR1 SGHTA, CDR2 FQGNSA. Unmatched junction bases numbered 2, after V lost 4 bases and J lost 0 bases. CDR3 length: 15 residues.

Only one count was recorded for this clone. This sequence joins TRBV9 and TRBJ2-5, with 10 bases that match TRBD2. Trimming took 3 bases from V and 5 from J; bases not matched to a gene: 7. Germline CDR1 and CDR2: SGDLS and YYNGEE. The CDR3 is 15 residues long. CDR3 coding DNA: TGTGCCAGCAGCGCTCTAGCGGGAGCCAGGGAGACCCAGTACTTC. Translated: CASSALAGARETQYF.

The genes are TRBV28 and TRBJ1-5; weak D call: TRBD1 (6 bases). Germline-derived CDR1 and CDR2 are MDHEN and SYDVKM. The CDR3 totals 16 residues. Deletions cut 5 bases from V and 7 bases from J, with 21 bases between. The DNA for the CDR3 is TGTGCCAGCAGTCCGACTCGGGGGGGGCTTGGACAGCCCCAGCATTTT. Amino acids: CASSPTRGGLGQPQHF.

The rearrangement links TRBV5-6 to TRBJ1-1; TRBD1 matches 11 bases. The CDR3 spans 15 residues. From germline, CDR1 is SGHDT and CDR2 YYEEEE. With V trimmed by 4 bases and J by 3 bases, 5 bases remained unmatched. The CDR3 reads CASSHGQGAHTEAFF. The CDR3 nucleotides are TGTGCCAGCAGCCACGGACAGGGGGCGCACACTGAAGCTTTCTTT.

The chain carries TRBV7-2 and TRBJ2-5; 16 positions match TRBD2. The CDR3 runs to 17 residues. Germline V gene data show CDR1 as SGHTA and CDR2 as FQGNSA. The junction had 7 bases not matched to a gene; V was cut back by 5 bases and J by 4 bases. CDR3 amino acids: CASSPGTSGGARETQYF. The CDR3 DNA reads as TGTGCCAGCAGCCCCGGGACTAGCGGGGGGGCCCGAGAGACCCAGTACTTC.

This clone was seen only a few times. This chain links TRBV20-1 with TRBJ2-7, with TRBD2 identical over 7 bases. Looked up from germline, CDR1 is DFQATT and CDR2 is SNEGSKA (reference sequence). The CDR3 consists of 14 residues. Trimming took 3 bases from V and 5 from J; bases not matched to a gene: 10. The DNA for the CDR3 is TGCAGTGCTAGTATGGTCCGGGAGGCCCACGAGCAGTACTTC. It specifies CSASMVREAHEQYF.

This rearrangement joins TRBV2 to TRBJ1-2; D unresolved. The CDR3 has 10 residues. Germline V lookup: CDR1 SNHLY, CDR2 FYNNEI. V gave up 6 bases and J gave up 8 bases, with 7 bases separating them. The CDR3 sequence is CASSWRGYTF. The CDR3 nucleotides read TGTGCCAGCAGCTGGAGGGGCTACACCTTC.

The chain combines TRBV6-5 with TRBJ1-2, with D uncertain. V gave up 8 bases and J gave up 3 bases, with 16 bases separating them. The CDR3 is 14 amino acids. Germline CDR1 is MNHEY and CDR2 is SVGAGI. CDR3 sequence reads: CASAPGLWDYGYTF. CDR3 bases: TGTGCCAGCGCTCCGGGTCTATGGGACTATGGCTACACCTTC.

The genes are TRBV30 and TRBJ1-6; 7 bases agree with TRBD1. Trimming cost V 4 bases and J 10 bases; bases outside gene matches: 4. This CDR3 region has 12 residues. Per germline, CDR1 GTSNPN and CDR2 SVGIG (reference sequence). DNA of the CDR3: TGTGCCTGGACGGGACAGTACTCACCCCTCCACTTT. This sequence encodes CAWTGQYSPLHF.

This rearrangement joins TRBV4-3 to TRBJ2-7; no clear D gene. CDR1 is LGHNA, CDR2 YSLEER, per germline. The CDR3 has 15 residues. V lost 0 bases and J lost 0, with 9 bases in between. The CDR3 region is CASSQEALSSYEQYF. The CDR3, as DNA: TGCGCCAGCAGCCAAGAAGCATTAAGCTCCTACGAGCAGTACTTC.

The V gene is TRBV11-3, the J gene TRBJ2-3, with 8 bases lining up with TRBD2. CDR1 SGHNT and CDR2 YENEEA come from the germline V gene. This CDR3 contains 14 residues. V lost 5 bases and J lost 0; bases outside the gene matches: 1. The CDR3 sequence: CASSQRGSTDTQYF. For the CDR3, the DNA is TGTGCCAGCAGCCAGCGGGGGAGCACAGATACGCAGTATTTT.

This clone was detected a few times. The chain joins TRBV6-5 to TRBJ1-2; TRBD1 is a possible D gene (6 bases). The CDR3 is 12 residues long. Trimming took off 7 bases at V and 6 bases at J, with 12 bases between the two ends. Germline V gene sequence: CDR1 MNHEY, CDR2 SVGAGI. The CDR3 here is CASTQWGHGYTF. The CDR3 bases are TGTGCCAGCACCCAGTGGGGGCATGGCTACACCTTC.

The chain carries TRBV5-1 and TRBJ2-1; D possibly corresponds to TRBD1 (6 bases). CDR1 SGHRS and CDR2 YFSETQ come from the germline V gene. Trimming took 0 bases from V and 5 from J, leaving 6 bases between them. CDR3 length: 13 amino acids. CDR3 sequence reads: CASSLAGDNEQFF. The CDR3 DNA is TGCGCCAGCAGCTTGGCAGGGGACAATGAGCAGTTCTTC. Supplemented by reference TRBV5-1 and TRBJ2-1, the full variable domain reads KAGVTQTPRYLIKTRGQQVTLSCSPISGHRSVSWYQQTPGQGLQFLFEYFSETQRNKGNFPGRFSGRQFSNSRSEMNVSTLELGDSALYLCASSLAGDNEQFFGPGTRLTVL.

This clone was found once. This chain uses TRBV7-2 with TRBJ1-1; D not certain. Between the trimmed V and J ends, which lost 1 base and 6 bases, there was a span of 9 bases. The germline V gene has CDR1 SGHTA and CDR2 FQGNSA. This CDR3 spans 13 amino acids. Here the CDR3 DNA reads TGTGCCAGCAGCTTAGTAGGGAGGGCTGAAGCTTTCTTT. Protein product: CASSLVGRAEAFF.

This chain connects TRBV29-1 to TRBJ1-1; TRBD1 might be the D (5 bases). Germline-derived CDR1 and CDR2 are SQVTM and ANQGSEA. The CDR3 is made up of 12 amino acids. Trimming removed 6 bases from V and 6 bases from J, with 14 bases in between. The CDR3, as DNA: TGCAGCGTCAAGGGGAGGTTAGCTGAAGCTTTCTTT. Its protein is CSVKGRLAEAFF. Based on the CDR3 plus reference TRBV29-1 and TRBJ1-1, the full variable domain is SAVISQKPSRDICQRGTSLTIQCQVDSQVTMMFWYRQQPGQSLTLIATANQGSEATYESGFVIDKFPISRPNLTFSTLTVSNMSPEDSSIYLCSVKGRLAEAFFGQGTRLTVV.

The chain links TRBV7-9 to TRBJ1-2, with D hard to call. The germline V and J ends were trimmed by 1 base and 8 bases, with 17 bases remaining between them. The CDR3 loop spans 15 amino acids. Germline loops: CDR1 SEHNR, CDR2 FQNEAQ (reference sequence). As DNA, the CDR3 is TGTGCCAGCAGCTTAGAAGGAGGTCAGGCAGGCGGCTACACCTTC. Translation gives CASSLEGGQAGGYTF.

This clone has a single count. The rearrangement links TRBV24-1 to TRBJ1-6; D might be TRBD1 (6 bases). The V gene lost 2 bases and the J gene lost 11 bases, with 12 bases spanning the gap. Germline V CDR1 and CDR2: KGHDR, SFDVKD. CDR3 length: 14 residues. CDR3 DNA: TGTGCCACCAGTGATTCAGGGGATTGGGCACCCCTCCACTTT. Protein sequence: CATSDSGDWAPLHF.

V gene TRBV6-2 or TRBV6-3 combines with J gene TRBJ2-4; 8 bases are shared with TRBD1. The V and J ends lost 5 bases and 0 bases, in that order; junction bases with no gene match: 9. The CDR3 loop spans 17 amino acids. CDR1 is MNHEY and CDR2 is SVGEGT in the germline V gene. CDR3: CASSPSGGTLAKNIQYF. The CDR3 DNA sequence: TGTGCCAGCAGTCCCTCAGGGGGCACGCTAGCCAAAAACATTCAGTACTTC.

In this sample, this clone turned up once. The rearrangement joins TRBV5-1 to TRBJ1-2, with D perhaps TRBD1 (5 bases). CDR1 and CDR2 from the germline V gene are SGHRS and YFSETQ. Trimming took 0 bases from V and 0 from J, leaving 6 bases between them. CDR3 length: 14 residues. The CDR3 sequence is CASSLETANYGYTF. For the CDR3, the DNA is TGCGCCAGCAGCTTGGAGACAGCTAACTATGGCTACACCTTC.

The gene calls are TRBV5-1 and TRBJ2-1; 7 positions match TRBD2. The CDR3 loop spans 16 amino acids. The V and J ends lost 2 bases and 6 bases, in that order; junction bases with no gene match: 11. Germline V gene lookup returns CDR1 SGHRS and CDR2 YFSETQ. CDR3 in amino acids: CASSLKTSADFNEQFF. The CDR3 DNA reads TGCGCCAGCAGCTTAAAAACTAGCGCTGACTTCAATGAGCAGTTCTTC.

For the CDR3, the DNA is TGCGCCAGCAGTCAATCGTGGCTTGCAGACTCTGGAAACACCATATATTTT. Its protein is CASSQSWLADSGNTIYF. The rearrangement links TRBV23-1 to TRBJ1-3; D unresolved. TRBV23-1 is sorted into the ORF group, with uncertain function. The CDR3 has 17 residues. Trimming removed 0 bases from V and 0 bases from J, with 12 bases in between.

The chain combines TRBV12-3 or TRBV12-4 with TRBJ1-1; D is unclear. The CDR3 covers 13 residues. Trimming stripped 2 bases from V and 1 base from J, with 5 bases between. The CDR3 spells CASSLNRNTEAFF. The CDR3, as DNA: TGTGCCAGCAGTTTAAACAGGAACACTGAAGCTTTCTTT.

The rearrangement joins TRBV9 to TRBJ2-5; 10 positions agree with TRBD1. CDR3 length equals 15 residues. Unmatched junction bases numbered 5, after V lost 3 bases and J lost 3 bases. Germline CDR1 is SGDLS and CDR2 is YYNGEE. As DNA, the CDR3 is TGTGCCAGCAGCGAGAGGACAGGGGGTGAAGAGACCCAGTACTTC. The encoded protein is CASSERTGGEETQYF. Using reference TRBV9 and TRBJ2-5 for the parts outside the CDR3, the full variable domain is DSGVTQTPKHLITATGQRVTLRCSPRSGDLSVYWYQQSLDQGLQFLIQYYNGEERAKGNILERFSAQQFPDLHSELNLSSLELGDSALYFCASSERTGGEETQYFGPGTRLLVL.

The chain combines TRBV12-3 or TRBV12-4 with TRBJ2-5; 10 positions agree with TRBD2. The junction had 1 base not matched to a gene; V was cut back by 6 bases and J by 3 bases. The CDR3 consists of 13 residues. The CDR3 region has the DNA TGTGCCAGCAGCGGACTAGCGGAAGAGACCCAGTACTTC. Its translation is CASSGLAEETQYF.